This T cell receptor (beta chain) was sequenced in a study of beta chain features in type 1 diabetes. With regard to this clone: Its target is not known. This specimen includes other DNA sequences encoding the same CDR3.

Trimming left V 6 bases short and J 5 bases short, with 11 bases between. The V gene's germline CDR1 is SEHNR and CDR2 FQNEAQ (reference sequence). The CDR3 spans 12 residues. The authors reverse transcribed all of the isolated RNA, so sequencing captured expressed TCRB transcripts. Data came from immunoSEQ multiplex PCR; TCRdb stores just in-frame clones and leaves some out. This sample has about 650,000 clones, with 12% found just once. Study findings and constraints: Insertion counts at VDJ junctions were lower in type 1 diabetes patients, who also showed more deletions there. Moderately but significantly shorter TCRB CDR3s were found in Type 1 diabetes patients in all four CD4+ subsets. The analysis here could not establish whether HLA type shapes TCRB rearrangement.

Sequencing was carried out using naive CD4+ T cells from blood. V gene TRBV7-9 combines with J gene TRBJ2-7; D is perhaps TRBD1 (6 bases). This clonotype was sampled from a man aged 25-45 years with type 1 diabetes. CDR3 in DNA: TGTGCCAGCAGTTCACAGGGAAACGAGCAGTACTTC. Residues: CASSSQGNEQYF. The complete variable domain, with remaining parts taken from reference TRBV7-9 and TRBJ2-7, reads DTGVSQNPRHKITKRGQNVTFRCDPISEHNRLYWYRQTLGQGPEFLTYFQNEAQLEKSRLLSDRFSAERPKGSFSTLEIQRTEQGDSAMYLCASSSQGNEQYFGPGTRLTVT.